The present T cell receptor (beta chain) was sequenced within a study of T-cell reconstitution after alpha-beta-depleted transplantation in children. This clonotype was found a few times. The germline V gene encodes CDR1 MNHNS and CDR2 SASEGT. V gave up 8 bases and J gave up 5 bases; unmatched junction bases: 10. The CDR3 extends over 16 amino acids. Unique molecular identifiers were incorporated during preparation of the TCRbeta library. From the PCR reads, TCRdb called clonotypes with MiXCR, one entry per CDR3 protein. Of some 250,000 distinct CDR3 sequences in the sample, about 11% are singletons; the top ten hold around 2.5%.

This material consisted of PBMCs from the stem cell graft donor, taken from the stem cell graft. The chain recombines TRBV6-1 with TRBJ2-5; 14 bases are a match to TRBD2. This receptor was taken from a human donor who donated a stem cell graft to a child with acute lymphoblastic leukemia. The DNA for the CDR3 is TGTGCCAGCGCGGTGACTAGCGGGGGGGCCCCGGAGACCCAGTACTTC. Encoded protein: CASAVTSGGAPETQYF.